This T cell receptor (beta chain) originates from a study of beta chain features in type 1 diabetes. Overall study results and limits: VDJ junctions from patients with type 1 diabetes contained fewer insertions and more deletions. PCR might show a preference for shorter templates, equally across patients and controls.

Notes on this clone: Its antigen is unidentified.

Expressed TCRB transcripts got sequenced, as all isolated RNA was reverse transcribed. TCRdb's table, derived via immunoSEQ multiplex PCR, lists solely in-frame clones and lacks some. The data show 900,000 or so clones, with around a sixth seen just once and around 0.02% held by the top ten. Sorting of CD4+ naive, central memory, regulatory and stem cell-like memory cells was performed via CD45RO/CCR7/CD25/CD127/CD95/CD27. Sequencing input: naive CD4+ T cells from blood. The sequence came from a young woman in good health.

CDR3 sequence: CASSRDTGELFF. CDR3 DNA sequence: TGTGCCAGCAGTCGGGACACCGGGGAGCTGTTTTTT. V and J are TRBV5-4 and TRBJ2-2; D is unresolved. V lost 5 bases and J 3 bases, leaving 5 bases between the germline ends. The CDR3 consists of 12 residues. Germline V gene lookup returns CDR1 SGHNT and CDR2 YYREEE (reference sequence). Full variable domain (remainder filled in from reference TRBV5-4 and TRBJ2-2): ETGVTQSPTHLIKTRGQQVTLRCSSQSGHNTVSWYQQALGQGPQFIFQYYREEENGRGNFPPRFSGLQFPNYSSELNVNALELDDSALYLCASSRDTGELFFGEGSRLTVL.